The T cell receptor beta chain under discussion was sequenced for a study of cytomegalovirus exposure and HLA in healthy donors. The method was immunoSEQ multiplex PCR; TCRdb's version includes in-frame clones alone and lacks a portion of them. The data show 120,000 or so clones, approximately 90% seen once. Material: PBMCs. This receptor was taken from a woman in her late teens or twenties in good health and CMV-seronegative.

The CDR3 loop reads CASSGQGASYGYTF. CDR3 sequence (DNA): TGTGCCAGCAGCGGACAGGGGGCATCCTATGGCTACACCTTC. The chain employs TRBV21-1 and TRBJ1-2; the D call in the table, TRBD1, was not verified against the DNA. TRBV21-1 is a recognized pseudogene. The CDR3 has 14 residues.